This is a list of T cell receptor beta chains from one sample in a study of blood T cell repertoires in COVID-19. TCRdb's copy holds only in-frame clones and misses some; the assay was immunoSEQ multiplex PCR. The sample consists of about 260,000 clones, roughly 90% of them appearing once. Sequencing was done on a sample of PBMCs or T cells enriched from blood (not recorded which). The receptor set was obtained from a man aged 40-49 years who had been exposed to COVID-19. The CDR3 runs from the conserved cysteine through the conserved F or W. The D gene is left open where the match is weak. Clone size appears in some rows only: once, few, many, or a class for an expanded clone.

d_call j_call clone_size v_call cdr3_aa cdr3_nt
TRBD2 TRBJ2-7 NA TRBV28 CASSGGGIIYEQYF TGTGCCAGCAGTGGGGGGGGTATAATCTACGAGCAGTACTTC
TRBD1 TRBJ1-5 NA TRBV11-2 CASSLVFGGQGNQPQHF TGTGCCAGCAGCTTAGTGTTCGGAGGACAGGGCAATCAGCCCCAGCATTTT
NA TRBJ1-1 NA TRBV5-1 CASSLGQEGRTTEAFF TGCGCCAGCAGCTTGGGTCAGGAGGGTCGAACGACTGAAGCTTTCTTT
NA TRBJ2-2 NA TRBV3-1/TRBV3-2 CASSQQGLHTGELFF TGTGCCAGCAGCCAACAGGGACTGCACACCGGGGAGCTGTTTTTT
TRBD2 TRBJ2-1 NA TRBV25-1 CASRLSRREGPQFF TGTGCCAGCAGACTTTCCCGGCGGGAGGGCCCCCAGTTCTTC
NA TRBJ1-4 NA TRBV25-1 CASSEGRAIEKLFF TGTGCCAGCAGTGAGGGCAGGGCCATTGAAAAACTGTTTTTT
NA TRBJ1-4 NA TRBV7-9 CASSPYRERDEKLFF TGTGCCAGCAGCCCGTACAGAGAAAGAGATGAAAAACTGTTTTTT
NA TRBJ2-7 NA TRBV5-1 CASSLALGRGNEQYF TGCGCCAGCAGCTTGGCCCTCGGGAGAGGCAACGAGCAGTACTTC
TRBD2 TRBJ2-4 NA TRBV30 CAWSPRTSGRAESAKNIQYF TGTGCCTGGAGTCCGAGGACTAGCGGGAGGGCCGAGAGTGCCAAAAACATTCAGTACTTC
NA TRBJ2-1 NA TRBV12-3/TRBV12-4 CASSFLLDEQFF TGTGCCAGCAGTTTTTTGTTAGATGAGCAGTTCTTC
TRBD2 TRBJ2-3 NA TRBV27 CASSPGLAVQDTQYF TGTGCCAGCAGCCCGGGACTAGCGGTTCAAGATACGCAGTATTTT
NA TRBJ2-1 once TRBV30 CAWGRFDEQFF TGTGCCTGGGGGCGGTTTGATGAGCAGTTCTTC
NA TRBJ2-7 NA TRBV19 CASSTATGPITYEQYF TGTGCCAGTAGTACCGCTACAGGCCCGATAACCTACGAGCAGTACTTC
NA TRBJ2-7 NA TRBV7-9 CASSYLLGTYEQYF TGTGCCAGCAGCTATCTTTTAGGGACTTACGAGCAGTACTTC
TRBD2 TRBJ2-4 NA TRBV29-1 CSVETTSGRTQNIQYF TGCAGCGTTGAAACTACTAGCGGGAGGACCCAAAACATTCAGTACTTC
TRBD2 TRBJ2-7 NA TRBV2 CASSALAGGSEQYF TGTGCCAGCAGTGCACTAGCGGGAGGTTCCGAGCAGTACTTC
NA TRBJ2-3 once TRBV5-1 CASSLNADTQYF TGCGCCAGCAGCTTGAATGCGGATACGCAGTATTTT
NA TRBJ2-2 NA TRBV6-5 CASSRPGTGELFF TGTGCCAGCAGTCGACCGGGGACCGGGGAGCTGTTTTTT
TRBD1 TRBJ1-1 NA TRBV5-4 CASSYGPGQGAGTEAFF TGTGCCAGCAGCTATGGACCGGGACAGGGGGCTGGAACTGAAGCTTTCTTT
NA TRBJ2-1 NA TRBV9 CASSPGALATSSYNEQFF TGTGCCAGCAGCCCAGGGGCACTAGCGACAAGCTCCTACAATGAGCAGTTCTTC
TRBD1 TRBJ2-2 NA TRBV7-9 CASSPLPRQGSGELFF TGTGCCAGCAGCCCGCTTCCGAGACAGGGGTCCGGGGAGCTGTTTTTT
TRBD1 TRBJ2-5 NA TRBV5-1 CASSLETGVPETQYF TGCGCCAGCAGCTTGGAGACAGGGGTTCCCGAGACCCAGTACTTC
NA TRBJ2-3 NA TRBV2 CASSEMRDTQYF TGTGCCAGCAGTGAAATGCGAGATACGCAGTATTTT
TRBD2 TRBJ2-2 NA TRBV5-1 CASSYGLAGVRNTGELFF TGCGCCAGCAGCTACGGACTAGCGGGAGTCAGGAACACCGGGGAGCTGTTTTTT
NA TRBJ2-6 NA TRBV29-1 CSTSTGDYSGANVLTF TGCAGCACCTCGACAGGGGACTACTCTGGGGCCAACGTCCTGACTTTC
TRBD1 TRBJ1-5 NA TRBV9 CASSPQGGVNQPQHF TGTGCCAGCAGCCCACAGGGGGGCGTCAATCAGCCCCAGCATTTT
TRBD2 TRBJ2-7 NA TRBV4-1 CASSQRAGGVKEQYF TGCGCCAGCAGCCAGAGAGCGGGAGGAGTGAAAGAGCAGTACTTC
NA TRBJ2-2 NA TRBV12-3/TRBV12-4 CASYSASEELFF TGTGCCAGTTATAGCGCCTCAGAGGAGCTGTTTTTT
TRBD1 TRBJ1-3 few TRBV5-4 CASSSDTGTGGFGNTIYF TGTGCCAGCAGCTCCGACACCGGGACAGGGGGCTTTGGAAACACCATATATTTT
NA TRBJ1-6 NA TRBV5-4 CASSLWTGVNSPLHF TGTGCCAGCAGCTTATGGACGGGAGTTAATTCACCCCTCCACTTT
TRBD2 TRBJ2-5 NA TRBV6-5 CASRGSGVETQYF TGTGCCAGCAGGGGTAGCGGGGTTGAGACCCAGTACTTC
TRBD1 TRBJ2-3 NA TRBV3-1/TRBV3-2 CASSRSDREADTQYF TGTGCCAGCAGCCGATCGGACAGGGAAGCAGATACGCAGTATTTT
TRBD2 TRBJ2-7 NA TRBV4-1 CASSQGLAGGSYEQYF TGCGCCAGCAGCCAAGGGCTAGCGGGAGGTTCCTACGAGCAGTACTTC
NA TRBJ1-4 NA TRBV11-3 CASSLAGGSSNEKLFF TGTGCCAGCAGCTTAGCTGGGGGCTCCTCTAATGAAAAACTGTTTTTT
TRBD2 TRBJ2-6 NA TRBV5-1 CASSLGGRFRLDSGANVLTF TGCGCCAGCAGCCTCGGGGGGAGGTTCCGGCTCGACTCTGGGGCCAACGTCCTGACTTTC
TRBD2 TRBJ2-2 NA TRBV7-2 CASSETTAGLTGELFF TGTGCCAGCAGCGAAACAACAGCGGGACTCACCGGGGAGCTGTTTTTT
NA TRBJ1-2 NA TRBV11-3 CASSLRFSYGYTF TGTGCCAGCAGCCTGCGGTTTAGCTATGGCTACACCTTC
NA TRBJ2-7 once TRBV7-2 CASSPAPRNEQYF TGTGCCAGCAGCCCAGCCCCCAGGAACGAGCAGTACTTC
NA TRBJ1-5 NA TRBV28 CASSFTAGRQPQHF TGTGCCAGCAGTTTTACGGCAGGGAGGCAGCCCCAGCATTTT
TRBD1 TRBJ1-2 once TRBV27 CASSPDRGYGYTF TGTGCCAGCAGCCCGGACAGGGGATATGGCTACACCTTC
TRBD1 TRBJ1-6 NA TRBV3-1/TRBV3-2 CASSFGQGPLTLHF TGTGCCAGCAGCTTTGGACAGGGTCCCCTCACCCTCCACTTT
TRBD1 TRBJ2-5 once TRBV12-5 CASGLVPGGIEETQYF TGTGCTAGTGGTTTGGTACCAGGGGGAATCGAAGAGACCCAGTACTTC
TRBD2 TRBJ2-7 NA TRBV27 CASSLGGISYEQYF TGTGCCAGCAGTTTGGGAGGGATTTCGTACGAGCAGTACTTC
TRBD2 TRBJ2-2 NA TRBV7-3 CASSLIVGGDTGELFF TGTGCCAGCAGCTTAATTGTGGGAGGGGACACCGGGGAGCTGTTTTTT
TRBD1 TRBJ2-1 NA TRBV19 CASSLIQGREQFF TGTGCCAGTAGTTTGATACAGGGGCGTGAGCAGTTCTTC
TRBD2 TRBJ2-1 once TRBV2 CASEAGPDYNEQFF TGTGCCAGCGAAGCGGGACCCGACTACAATGAGCAGTTCTTC
NA TRBJ1-1 once TRBV29-1 CSATDSTPNTEAFF TGCAGCGCCACTGACAGTACCCCGAACACTGAAGCTTTCTTT
TRBD2 TRBJ2-7 NA TRBV5-1 CASSVSGRATGEQYF TGCGCCAGCAGCGTTAGCGGGAGGGCCACAGGGGAGCAGTACTTC
NA TRBJ2-6 NA TRBV7-9 CASSSTGASGANVLTF TGTGCCAGCAGCTCGACGGGAGCCTCTGGGGCCAACGTCCTGACTTTC
NA TRBJ2-1 few TRBV7-3 CASSEGSNYNEQFF TGTGCCAGCAGCGAGGGAAGTAATTACAATGAGCAGTTCTTC
TRBD1 TRBJ1-2 NA TRBV27 CASRLKPGQGSLGGYTF TGTGCCAGCAGATTAAAACCGGGACAGGGATCTTTGGGTGGCTACACCTTC
NA TRBJ2-7 once TRBV7-8 CASSLTELGSSYEQYF TGTGCCAGCAGCTTGACAGAGCTCGGGAGCTCCTACGAGCAGTACTTC
NA TRBJ2-3 once TRBV21-1 CASSKISGGKGGGRGKGTDTQYF TGTGCCAGCAGCAAAATAAGCGGGGGCAAGGGAGGCGGGAGAGGTAAGGGGACAGATACGCAGTATTTT
NA TRBJ1-1 NA TRBV6-5 CASRQTVNTEAFF TGTGCCAGCAGACAGACAGTGAACACTGAAGCTTTCTTT
NA TRBJ2-1 NA TRBV27 CASSPKGEGGIYNEQFF TGTGCCAGCAGCCCGAAGGGGGAGGGAGGGATTTACAATGAGCAGTTCTTC
TRBD1 TRBJ2-7 few TRBV6-5 CASRKDRASSYEQYF TGTGCCAGCAGGAAGGACAGGGCAAGCTCCTACGAGCAGTACTTC
TRBD1 TRBJ1-1 NA TRBV6-2/TRBV6-3 CASSYFGQGATEAFF TGTGCCAGCAGTTACTTTGGACAGGGGGCTACTGAAGCTTTCTTT
TRBD1 TRBJ1-2 NA TRBV27 CASSSVGQYGYTF TGTGCCAGCAGTTCCGTGGGACAGTATGGCTACACCTTC
NA TRBJ2-2 once TRBV12-5 CASGEGETNTGELFF TGTGCTAGTGGGGAGGGAGAAACGAACACCGGGGAGCTGTTTTTT
TRBD1 TRBJ2-2 NA TRBV18 CASSPTRQGHAGELFF TGTGCCAGCTCACCGACAAGACAGGGACACGCCGGGGAGCTGTTTTTT